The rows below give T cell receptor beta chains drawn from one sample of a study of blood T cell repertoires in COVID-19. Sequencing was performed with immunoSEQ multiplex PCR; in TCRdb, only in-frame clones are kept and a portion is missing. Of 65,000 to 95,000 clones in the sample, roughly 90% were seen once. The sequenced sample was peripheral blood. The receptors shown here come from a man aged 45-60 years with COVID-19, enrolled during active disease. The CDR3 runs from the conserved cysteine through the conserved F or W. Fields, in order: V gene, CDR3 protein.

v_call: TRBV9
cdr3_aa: CASSLGTGEMKTQYF

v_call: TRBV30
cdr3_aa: CAWTISRTGVATEAFF

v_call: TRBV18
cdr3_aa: CASSPGSGRVGETQYF

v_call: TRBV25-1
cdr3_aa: CAVLKEGGGEQYF

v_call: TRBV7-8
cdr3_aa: CASSRRDRGHEQYF

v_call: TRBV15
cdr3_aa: CATSRDRTDYGYTF

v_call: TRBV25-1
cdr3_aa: CASSVTGTNTGELFF

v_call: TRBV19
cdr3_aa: CASNAGTGAPKNQPQHF

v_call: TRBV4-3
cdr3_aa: CASSQDNPQGAGGYTF

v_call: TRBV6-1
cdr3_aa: CASSTVNYGYTF

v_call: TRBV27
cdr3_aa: CASRSGSYLYEQYF

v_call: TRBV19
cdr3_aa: CASSLTGNQYGYTF

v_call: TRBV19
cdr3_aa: CASSLLSQGEETQYF

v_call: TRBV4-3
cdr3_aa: CASSRTGGAHNEQFF

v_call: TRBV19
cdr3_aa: CASSQRRGRVYGYTF

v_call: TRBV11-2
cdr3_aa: CASSLVVGLAGSYEQYF

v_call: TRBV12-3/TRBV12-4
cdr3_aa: CASTPDGGEKLFF

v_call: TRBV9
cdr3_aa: CASSGQVEETQYF

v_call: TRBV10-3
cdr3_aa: CASSGVYNEQFF